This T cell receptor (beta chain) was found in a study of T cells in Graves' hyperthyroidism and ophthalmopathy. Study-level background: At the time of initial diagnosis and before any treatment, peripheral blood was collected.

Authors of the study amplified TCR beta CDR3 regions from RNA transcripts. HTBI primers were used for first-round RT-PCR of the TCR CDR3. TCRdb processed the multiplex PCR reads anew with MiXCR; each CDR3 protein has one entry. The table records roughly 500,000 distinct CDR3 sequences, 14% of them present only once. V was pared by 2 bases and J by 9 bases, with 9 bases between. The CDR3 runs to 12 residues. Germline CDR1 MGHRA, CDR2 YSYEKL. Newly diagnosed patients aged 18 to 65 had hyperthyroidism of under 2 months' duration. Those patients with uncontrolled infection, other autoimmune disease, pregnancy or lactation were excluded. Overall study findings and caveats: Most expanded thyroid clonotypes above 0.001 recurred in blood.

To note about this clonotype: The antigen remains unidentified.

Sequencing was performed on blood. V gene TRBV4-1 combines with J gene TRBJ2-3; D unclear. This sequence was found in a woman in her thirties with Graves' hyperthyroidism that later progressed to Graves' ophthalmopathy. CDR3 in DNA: TGCGCCAGCAGCCAACCCTTGGGCACGCAGTATTTT. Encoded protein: CASSQPLGTQYF.